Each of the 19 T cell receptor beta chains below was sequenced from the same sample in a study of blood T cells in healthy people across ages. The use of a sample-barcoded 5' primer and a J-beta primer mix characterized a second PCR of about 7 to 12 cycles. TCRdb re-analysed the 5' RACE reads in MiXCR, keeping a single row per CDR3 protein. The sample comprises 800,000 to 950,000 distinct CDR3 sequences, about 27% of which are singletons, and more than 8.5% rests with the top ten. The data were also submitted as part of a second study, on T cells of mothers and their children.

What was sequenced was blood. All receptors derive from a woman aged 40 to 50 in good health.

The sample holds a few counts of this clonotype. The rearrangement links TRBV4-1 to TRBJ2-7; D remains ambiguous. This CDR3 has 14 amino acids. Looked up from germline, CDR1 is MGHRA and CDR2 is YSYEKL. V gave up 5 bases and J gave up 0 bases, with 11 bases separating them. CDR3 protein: CASSLRWISYEQYF. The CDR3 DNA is TGCGCCAGCAGCTTAAGGTGGATCTCCTACGAGCAGTACTTC.

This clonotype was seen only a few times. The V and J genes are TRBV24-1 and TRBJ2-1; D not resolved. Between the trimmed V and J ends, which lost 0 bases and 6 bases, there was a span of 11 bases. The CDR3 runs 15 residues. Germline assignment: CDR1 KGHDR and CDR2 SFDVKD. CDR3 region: CATSDLQYGVNEQFF. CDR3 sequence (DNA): TGTGCCACCAGTGATTTGCAATACGGTGTCAATGAGCAGTTCTTC.

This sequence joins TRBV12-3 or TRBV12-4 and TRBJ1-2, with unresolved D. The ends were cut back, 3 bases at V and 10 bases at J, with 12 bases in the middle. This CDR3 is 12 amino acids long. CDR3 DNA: TGTGCCAGCAGTTTCTCGCAGGCTGCCTACACCTTC. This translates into CASSFSQAAYTF.

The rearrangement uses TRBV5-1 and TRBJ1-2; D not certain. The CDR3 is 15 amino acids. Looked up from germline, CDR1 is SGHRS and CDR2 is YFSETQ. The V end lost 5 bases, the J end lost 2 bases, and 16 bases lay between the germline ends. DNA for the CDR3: TGCGCCAGCAGATCCGTACGAGGCCCGAACTATGGCTACACCTTC. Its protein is CASRSVRGPNYGYTF.

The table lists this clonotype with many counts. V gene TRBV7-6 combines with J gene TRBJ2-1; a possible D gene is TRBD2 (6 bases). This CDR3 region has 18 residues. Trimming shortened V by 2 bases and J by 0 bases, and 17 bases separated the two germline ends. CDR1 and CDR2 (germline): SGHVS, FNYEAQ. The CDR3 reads CASSLWSNLATSYNEQFF. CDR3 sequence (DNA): TGTGCCAGCAGCTTATGGAGTAACCTAGCGACCTCCTACAATGAGCAGTTCTTC.

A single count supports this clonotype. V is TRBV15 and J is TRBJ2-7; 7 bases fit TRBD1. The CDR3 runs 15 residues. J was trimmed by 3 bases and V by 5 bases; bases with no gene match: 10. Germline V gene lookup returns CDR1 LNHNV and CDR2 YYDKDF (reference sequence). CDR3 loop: CATSGITGEYYEQYF. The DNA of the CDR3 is TGTGCCACCAGCGGGATTACAGGGGAGTACTACGAGCAGTACTTC.

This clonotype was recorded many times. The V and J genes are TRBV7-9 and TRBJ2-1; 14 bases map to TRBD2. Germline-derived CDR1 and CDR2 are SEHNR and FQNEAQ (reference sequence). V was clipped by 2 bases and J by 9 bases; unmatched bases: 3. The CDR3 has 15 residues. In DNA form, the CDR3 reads TGTGCCAGCAGCTTACCGGGACTAGCGGGGGCTGAGCAGTTCTTC. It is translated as CASSLPGLAGAEQFF.

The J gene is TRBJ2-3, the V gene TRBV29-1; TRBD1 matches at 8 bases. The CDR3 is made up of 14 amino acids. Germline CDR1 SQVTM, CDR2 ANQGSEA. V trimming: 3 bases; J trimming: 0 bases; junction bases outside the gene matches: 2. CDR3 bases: TGCAGCGTTGACCAGGGGGCTAGCACAGATACGCAGTATTTT. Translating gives CSVDQGASTDTQYF.

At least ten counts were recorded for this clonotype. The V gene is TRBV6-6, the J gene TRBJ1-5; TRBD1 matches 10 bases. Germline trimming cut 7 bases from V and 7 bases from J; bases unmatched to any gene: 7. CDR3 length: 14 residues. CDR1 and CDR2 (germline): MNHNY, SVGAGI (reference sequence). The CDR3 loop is CASTADRGEQPQHF. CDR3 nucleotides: TGTGCCAGCACCGCGGACAGGGGGGAGCAGCCCCAGCATTTT.

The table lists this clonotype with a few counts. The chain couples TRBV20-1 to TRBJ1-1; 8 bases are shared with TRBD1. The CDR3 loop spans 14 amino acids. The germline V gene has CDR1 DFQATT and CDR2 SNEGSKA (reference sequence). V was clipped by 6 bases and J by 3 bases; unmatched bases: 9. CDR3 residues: CSAKYRGRDTEAFF. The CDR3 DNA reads TGCAGTGCGAAATACAGGGGGAGGGACACTGAAGCTTTCTTT.

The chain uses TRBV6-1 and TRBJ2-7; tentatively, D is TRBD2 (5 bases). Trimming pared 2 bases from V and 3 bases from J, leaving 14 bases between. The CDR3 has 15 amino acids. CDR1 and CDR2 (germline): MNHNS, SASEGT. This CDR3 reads CASSETGWINYEQYF. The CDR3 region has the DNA TGTGCCAGCAGTGAAACGGGGTGGATCAACTACGAGCAGTACTTC.

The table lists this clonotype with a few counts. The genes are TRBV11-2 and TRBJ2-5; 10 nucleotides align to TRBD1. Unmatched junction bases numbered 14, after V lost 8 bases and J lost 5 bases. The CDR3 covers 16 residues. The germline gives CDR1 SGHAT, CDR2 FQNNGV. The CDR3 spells CASGRDRGVAGETQYF. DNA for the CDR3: TGTGCCAGCGGCCGGGACAGGGGAGTTGCAGGGGAGACCCAGTACTTC.

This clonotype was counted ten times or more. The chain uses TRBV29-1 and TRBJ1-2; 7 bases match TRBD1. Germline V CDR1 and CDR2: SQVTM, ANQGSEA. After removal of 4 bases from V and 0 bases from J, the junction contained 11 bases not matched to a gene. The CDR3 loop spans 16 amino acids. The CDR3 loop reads CSVGGGQVQANYGYTF. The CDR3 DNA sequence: TGCAGCGTTGGGGGTGGACAGGTACAAGCTAACTATGGCTACACCTTC.

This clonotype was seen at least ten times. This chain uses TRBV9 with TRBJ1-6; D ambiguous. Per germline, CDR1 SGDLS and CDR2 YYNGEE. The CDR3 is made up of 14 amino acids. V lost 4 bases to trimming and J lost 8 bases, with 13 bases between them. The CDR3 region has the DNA TGTGCCAGCAGCCCGGAGCAGTCCTATTCACCCCTCCACTTT. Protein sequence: CASSPEQSYSPLHF.

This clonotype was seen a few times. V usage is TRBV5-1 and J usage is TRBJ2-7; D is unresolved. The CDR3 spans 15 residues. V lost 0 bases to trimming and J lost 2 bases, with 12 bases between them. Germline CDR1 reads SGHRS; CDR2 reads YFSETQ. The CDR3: CASSLVPDGTYEQYF. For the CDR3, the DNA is TGCGCCAGCAGCTTGGTCCCAGACGGAACCTACGAGCAGTACTTC. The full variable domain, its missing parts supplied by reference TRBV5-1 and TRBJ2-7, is KAGVTQTPRYLIKTRGQQVTLSCSPISGHRSVSWYQQTPGQGLQFLFEYFSETQRNKGNFPGRFSGRQFSNSRSEMNVSTLELGDSALYLCASSLVPDGTYEQYFGPGTRLTVT.

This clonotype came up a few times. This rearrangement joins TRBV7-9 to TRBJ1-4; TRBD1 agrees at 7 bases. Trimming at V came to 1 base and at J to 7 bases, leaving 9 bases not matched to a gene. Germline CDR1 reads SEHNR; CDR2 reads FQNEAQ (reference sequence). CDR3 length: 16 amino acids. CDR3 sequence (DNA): TGTGCCAGCAGCTTAGAGTCTGGCAGGGGGTCTGAAAAACTGTTTTTT. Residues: CASSLESGRGSEKLFF.

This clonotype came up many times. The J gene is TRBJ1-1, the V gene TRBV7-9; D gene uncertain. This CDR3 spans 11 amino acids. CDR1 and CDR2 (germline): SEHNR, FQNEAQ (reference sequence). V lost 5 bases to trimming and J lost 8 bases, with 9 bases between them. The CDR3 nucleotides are TGTGCCAGCAGCCGAAAGACGGAAGCTTTCTTT. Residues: CASSRKTEAFF.

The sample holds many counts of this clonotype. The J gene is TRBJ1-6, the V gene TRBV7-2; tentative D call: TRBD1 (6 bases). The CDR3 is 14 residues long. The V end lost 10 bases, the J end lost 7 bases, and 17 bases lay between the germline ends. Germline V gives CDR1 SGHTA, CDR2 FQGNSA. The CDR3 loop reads CATRWGQGNSPLHF. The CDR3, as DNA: TGTGCCACCCGTTGGGGGCAGGGGAATTCACCCCTCCACTTT.

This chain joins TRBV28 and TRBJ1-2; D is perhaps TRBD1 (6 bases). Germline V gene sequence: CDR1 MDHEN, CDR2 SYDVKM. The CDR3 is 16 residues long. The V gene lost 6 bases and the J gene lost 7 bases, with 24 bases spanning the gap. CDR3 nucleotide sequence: TGTGCCAGCAGGGGTTGGGGTGTTAGGGGACAAGGTGGCTACACCTTC. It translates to CASRGWGVRGQGGYTF.